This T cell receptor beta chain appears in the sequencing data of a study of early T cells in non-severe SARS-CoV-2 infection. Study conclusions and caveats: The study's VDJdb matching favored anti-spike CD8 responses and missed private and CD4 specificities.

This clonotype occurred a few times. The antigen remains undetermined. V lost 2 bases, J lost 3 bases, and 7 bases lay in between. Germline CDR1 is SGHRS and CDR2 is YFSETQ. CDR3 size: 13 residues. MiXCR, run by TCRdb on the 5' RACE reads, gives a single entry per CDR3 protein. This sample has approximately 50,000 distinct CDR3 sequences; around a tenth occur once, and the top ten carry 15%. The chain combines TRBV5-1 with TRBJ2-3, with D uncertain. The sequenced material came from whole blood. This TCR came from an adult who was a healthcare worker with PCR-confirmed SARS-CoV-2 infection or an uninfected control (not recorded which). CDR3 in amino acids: CASSLRVTDTQYF. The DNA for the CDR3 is TGCGCCAGCAGCTTACGGGTGACAGATACGCAGTATTTT.